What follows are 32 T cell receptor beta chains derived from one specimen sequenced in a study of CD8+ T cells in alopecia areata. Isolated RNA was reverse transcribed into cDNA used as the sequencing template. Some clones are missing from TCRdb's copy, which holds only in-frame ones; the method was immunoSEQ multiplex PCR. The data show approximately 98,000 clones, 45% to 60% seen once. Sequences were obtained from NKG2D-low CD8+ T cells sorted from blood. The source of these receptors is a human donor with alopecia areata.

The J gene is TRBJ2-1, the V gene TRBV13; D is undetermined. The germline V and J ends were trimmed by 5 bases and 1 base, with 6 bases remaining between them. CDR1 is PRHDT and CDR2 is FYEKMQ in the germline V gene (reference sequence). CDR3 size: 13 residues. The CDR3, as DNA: TGTGCCAGCAGCCCCCCGTCCTACAATGAGCAGTTCTTC. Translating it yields CASSPPSYNEQFF.

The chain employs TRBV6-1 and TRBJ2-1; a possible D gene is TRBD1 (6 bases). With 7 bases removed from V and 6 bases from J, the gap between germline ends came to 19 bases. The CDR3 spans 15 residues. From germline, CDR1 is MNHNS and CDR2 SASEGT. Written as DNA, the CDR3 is TGTGCCAGCACGACTTACAGGGTGGGTAGCAATGAGCAGTTCTTC. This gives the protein CASTTYRVGSNEQFF.

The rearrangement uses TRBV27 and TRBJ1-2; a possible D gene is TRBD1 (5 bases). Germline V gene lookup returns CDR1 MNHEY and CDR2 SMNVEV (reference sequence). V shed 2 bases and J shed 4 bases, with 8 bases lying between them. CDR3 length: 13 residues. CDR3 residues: CASSLGQGYGYTF. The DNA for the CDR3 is TGTGCCAGCAGTTTAGGCCAGGGCTATGGCTACACCTTC.

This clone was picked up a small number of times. The CDR3 DNA is TGTGCCAGCAGTGACAACGGGGAGCTGTTTTTT. This gives the protein CASSDNGELFF. This chain links TRBV6-4 with TRBJ2-2; D ambiguous. Trimming shortened V by 2 bases and J by 7 bases, and 2 bases separated the two germline ends. The CDR3 consists of 11 residues. Germline values: CDR1 MRHNA, CDR2 SNTAGT.

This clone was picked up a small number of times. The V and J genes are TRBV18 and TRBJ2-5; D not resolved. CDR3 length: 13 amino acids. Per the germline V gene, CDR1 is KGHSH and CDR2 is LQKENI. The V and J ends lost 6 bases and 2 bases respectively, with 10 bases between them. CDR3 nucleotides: TGTGCCAGCTCCCCTGAGAGGCAAGAGACCCAGTACTTC. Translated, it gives CASSPERQETQYF.

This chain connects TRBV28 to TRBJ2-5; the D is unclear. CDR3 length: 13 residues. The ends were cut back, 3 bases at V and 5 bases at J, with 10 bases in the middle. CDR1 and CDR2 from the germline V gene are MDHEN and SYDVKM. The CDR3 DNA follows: TGTGCCAGCAGTTTGTTGACTCGGGAGACCCAGTACTTC. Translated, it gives CASSLLTRETQYF.

The CDR3, as DNA: TGTGCCAGCAGACGCATGAGGGCCAACTATGGCTACACCTTC. Residues: CASRRMRANYGYTF. The V and J genes are TRBV27 and TRBJ1-2, with D unresolved. Between the trimmed V and J ends, which lost 6 bases and 2 bases, there was a span of 13 bases. Germline CDR1 and CDR2: MNHEY and SMNVEV (reference sequence). This CDR3 region has 14 residues.

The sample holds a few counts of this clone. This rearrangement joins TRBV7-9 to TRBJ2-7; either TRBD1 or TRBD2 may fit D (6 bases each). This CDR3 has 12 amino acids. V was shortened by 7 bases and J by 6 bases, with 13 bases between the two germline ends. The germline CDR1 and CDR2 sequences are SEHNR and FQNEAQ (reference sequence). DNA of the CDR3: TGTGCCAGCACCCGGGGGACACCCGAGCAGTACTTC. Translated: CASTRGTPEQYF. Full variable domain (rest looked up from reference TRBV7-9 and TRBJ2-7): DTGVSQNPRHKITKRGQNVTFRCDPISEHNRLYWYRQTLGQGPEFLTYFQNEAQLEKSRLLSDRFSAERPKGSFSTLEIQRTEQGDSAMYLCASTRGTPEQYFGPGTRLTVT.

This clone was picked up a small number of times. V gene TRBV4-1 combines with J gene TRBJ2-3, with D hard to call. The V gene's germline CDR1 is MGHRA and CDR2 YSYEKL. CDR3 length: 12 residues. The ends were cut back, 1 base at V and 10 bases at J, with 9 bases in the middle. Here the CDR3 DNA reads TGCGCCAGCAGCCAAGGCCCCCGATCGCAGTATTTT. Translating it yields CASSQGPRSQYF.

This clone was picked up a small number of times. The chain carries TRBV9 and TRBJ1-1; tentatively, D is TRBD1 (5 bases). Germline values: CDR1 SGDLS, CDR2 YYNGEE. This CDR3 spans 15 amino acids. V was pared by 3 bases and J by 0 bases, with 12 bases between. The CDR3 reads CASSAGAGMNTEAFF. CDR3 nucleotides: TGTGCCAGCAGCGCTGGGGCAGGAATGAACACTGAAGCTTTCTTT.

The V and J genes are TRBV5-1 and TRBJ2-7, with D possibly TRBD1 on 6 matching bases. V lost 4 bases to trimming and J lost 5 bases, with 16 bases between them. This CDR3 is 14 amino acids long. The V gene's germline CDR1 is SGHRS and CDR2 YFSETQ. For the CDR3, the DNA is TGCGCCAGCAGCCTAACAGGGACCCTCGACGAGCAGTACTTC. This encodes CASSLTGTLDEQYF. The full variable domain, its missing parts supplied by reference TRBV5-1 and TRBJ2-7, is KAGVTQTPRYLIKTRGQQVTLSCSPISGHRSVSWYQQTPGQGLQFLFEYFSETQRNKGNFPGRFSGRQFSNSRSEMNVSTLELGDSALYLCASSLTGTLDEQYFGPGTRLTVT.

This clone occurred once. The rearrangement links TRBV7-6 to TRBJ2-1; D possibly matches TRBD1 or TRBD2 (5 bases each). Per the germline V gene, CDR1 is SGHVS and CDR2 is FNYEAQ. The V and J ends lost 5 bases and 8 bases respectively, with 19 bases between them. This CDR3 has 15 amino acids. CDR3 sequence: CASSHTRGVPYEQFF. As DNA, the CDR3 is TGTGCCAGCAGCCATACTCGGGGCGTCCCATATGAGCAGTTCTTC.

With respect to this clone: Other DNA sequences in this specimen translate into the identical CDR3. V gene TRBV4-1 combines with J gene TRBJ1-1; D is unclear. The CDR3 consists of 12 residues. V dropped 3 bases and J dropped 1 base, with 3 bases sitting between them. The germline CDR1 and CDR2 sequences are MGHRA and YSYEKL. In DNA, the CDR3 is TGCGCCAGCAGCCAGGGGAACACTGAAGCTTTCTTT. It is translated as CASSQGNTEAFF.

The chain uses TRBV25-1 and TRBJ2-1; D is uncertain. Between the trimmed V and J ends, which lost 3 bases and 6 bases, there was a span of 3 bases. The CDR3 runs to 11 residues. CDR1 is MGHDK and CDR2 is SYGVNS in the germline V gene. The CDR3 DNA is TGTGCCAGCAGTGACGTCAATGAGCAGTTCTTC. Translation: CASSDVNEQFF.

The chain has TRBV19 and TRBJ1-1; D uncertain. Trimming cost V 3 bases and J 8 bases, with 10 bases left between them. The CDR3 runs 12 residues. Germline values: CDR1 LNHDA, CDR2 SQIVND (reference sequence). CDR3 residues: CASSIAATEAFF. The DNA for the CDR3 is TGTGCCAGTAGTATCGCGGCCACGGAAGCTTTCTTT.

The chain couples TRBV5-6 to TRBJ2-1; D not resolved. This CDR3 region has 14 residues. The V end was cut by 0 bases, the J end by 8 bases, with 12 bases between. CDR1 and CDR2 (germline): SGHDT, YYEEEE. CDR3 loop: CASSLELNSDEQFF. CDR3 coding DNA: TGTGCCAGCAGCTTGGAGCTTAACTCGGATGAGCAGTTCTTC.

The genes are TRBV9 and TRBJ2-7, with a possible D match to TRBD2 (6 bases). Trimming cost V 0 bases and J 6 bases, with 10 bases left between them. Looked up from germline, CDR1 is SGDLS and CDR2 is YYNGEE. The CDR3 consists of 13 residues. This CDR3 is CASSVGSGVEQYF. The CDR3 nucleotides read TGTGCCAGCAGCGTAGGGTCGGGGGTCGAGCAGTACTTC.

In DNA, the CDR3 is TGTGCCAGCATCCGAGTAGCGGGAGCCTACTACAATGAGCAGTTCTTC. It translates to CASIRVAGAYYNEQFF. The rearrangement links TRBV2 to TRBJ2-1; 9 bases fit TRBD2. Germline values: CDR1 SNHLY, CDR2 FYNNEI. V was pared by 7 bases and J by 3 bases, with 10 bases of the junction left unmatched. This CDR3 has 16 residues.

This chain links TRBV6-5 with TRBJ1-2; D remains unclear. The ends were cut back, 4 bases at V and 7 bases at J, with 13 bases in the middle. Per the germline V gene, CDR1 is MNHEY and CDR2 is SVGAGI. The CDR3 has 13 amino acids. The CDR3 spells CASSLGRHSGYTF. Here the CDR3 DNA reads TGTGCCAGCAGTTTGGGCAGGCATTCTGGCTACACCTTC.

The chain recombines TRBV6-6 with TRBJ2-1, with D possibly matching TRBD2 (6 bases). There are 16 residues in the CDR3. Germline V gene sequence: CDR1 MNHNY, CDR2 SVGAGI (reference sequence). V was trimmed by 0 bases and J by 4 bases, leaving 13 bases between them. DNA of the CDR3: TGTGCCAGCAGTTACTCGAGGGAGGTCGGGTACAATGAGCAGTTCTTC. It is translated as CASSYSREVGYNEQFF.

This chain's CDR3 is CASSLEGQGGTDTQYF. DNA of the CDR3: TGTGCCAGCAGCTTAGAGGGACAGGGAGGCACAGATACGCAGTATTTT. The V call is TRBV7-6, the J call TRBJ2-3, with 9 bases identical to TRBD1. This CDR3 has 16 amino acids. Trimming took 1 base from V and 1 from J; bases not matched to a gene: 3. Per the germline V gene, CDR1 is SGHVS and CDR2 is FNYEAQ. The variable domain in full, with the rest retrieved from reference TRBV7-6 and TRBJ2-3, is GAGVSQSPRYKVTKRGQDVALRCDPISGHVSLYWYRQALGQGPEFLTYFNYEAQQDKSGLPNDRFSAERPEGSISTLTIQRTEQRDSAMYRCASSLEGQGGTDTQYFGPGTRLTVL.

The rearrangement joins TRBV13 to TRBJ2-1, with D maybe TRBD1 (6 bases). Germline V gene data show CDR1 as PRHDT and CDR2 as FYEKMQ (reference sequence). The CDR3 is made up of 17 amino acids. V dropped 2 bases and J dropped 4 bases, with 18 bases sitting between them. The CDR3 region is CASSLNREGRVYNEQFF. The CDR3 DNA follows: TGTGCCAGCAGCTTAAACAGGGAAGGCAGGGTGTACAATGAGCAGTTCTTC.

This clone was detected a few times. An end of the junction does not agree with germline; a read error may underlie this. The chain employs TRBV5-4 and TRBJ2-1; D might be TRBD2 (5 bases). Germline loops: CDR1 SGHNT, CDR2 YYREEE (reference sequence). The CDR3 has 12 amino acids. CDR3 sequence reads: CASSQGEGEQFF. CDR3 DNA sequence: TGCGCCAGCAGCCAAGGCGAGGGTGAGCAGTTCTTC.

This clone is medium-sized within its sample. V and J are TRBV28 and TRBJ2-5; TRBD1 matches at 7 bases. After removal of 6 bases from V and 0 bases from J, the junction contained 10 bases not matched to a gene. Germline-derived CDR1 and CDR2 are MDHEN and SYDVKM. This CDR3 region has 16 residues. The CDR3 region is CASSIRGQPYQETQYF. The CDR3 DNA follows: TGTGCCAGCAGCATCCGGGGACAGCCGTACCAAGAGACCCAGTACTTC. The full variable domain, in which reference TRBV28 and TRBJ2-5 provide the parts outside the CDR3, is DVKVTQSSRYLVKRTGEKVFLECVQDMDHENMFWYRQDPGLGLRLIYFSYDVKMKEKGDIPEGYSVSREKKERFSLILESASTNQTSMYLCASSIRGQPYQETQYFGPGTRLLVL.

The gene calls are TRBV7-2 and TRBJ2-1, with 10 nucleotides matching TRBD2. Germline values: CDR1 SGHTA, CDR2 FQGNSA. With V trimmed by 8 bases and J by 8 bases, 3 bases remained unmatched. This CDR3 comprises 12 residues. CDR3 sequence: CASGLAVDEQFF. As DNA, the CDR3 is TGTGCCAGCGGACTAGCGGTAGATGAGCAGTTCTTC.

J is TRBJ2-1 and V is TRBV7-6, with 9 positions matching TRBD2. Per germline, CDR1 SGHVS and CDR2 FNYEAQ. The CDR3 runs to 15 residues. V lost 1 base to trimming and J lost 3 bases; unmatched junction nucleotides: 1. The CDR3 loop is CASSLDSGSYNEQFF. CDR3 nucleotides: TGTGCCAGCAGCTTAGATAGCGGGAGCTACAATGAGCAGTTCTTC.

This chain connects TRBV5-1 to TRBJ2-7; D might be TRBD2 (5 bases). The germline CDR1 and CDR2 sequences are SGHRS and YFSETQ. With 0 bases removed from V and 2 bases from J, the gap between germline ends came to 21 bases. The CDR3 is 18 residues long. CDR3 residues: CASSLVGRRSVLAYEQYF. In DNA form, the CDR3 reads TGCGCCAGCAGCTTGGTAGGTAGGCGGTCCGTACTAGCCTACGAGCAGTACTTC.

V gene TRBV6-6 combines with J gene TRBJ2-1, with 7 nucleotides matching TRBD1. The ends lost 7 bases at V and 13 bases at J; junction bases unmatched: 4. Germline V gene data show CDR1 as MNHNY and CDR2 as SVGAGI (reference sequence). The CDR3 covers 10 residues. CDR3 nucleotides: TGTGCCAGCACCGGGACAGATCAGTTCTTC. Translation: CASTGTDQFF.

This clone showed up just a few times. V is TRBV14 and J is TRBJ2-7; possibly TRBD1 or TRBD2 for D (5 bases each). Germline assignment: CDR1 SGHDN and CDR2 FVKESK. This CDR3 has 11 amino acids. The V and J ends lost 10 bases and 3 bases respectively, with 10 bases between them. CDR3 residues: CATGDLYEQYF. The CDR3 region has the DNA TGTGCCACTGGGGACCTCTACGAGCAGTACTTC. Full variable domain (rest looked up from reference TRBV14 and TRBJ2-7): EAGVTQFPSHSVIEKGQTVTLRCDPISGHDNLYWYRRVMGKEIKFLLHFVKESKQDESGMPNNRFLAERTGGTYSTLKVQPAELEDSGVYFCATGDLYEQYFGPGTRLTVT.

Written as DNA, the CDR3 is TGTGCCAGCAGTTTGGGGGGGTCAGGATGGACTGAAGCTTTCTTT. Protein: CASSLGGSGWTEAFF. The gene calls are TRBV2 and TRBJ1-1; tentatively, D is TRBD1 (5 bases). The CDR3 is 15 residues long. Germline loops: CDR1 SNHLY, CDR2 FYNNEI. V was pared by 5 bases and J by 5 bases, with 18 bases between.

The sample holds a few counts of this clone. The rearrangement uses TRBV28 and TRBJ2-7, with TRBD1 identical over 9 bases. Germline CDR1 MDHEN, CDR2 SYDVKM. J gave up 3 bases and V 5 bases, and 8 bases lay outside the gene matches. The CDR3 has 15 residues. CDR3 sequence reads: CASSPTGTGYYEQYF. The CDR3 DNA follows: TGTGCCAGCAGTCCGACCGGGACAGGGTACTACGAGCAGTACTTC. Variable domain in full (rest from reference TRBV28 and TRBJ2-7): DVKVTQSSRYLVKRTGEKVFLECVQDMDHENMFWYRQDPGLGLRLIYFSYDVKMKEKGDIPEGYSVSREKKERFSLILESASTNQTSMYLCASSPTGTGYYEQYFGPGTRLTVT.

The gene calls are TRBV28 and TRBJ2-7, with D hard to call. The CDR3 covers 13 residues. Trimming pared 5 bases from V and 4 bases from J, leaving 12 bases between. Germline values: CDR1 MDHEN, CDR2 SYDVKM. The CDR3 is CASSMSGWYEQYF. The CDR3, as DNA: TGTGCCAGCAGTATGAGTGGTTGGTACGAGCAGTACTTC.